This TCR beta chain comes out of a study of shared clonotypes between healthy human individuals. Per the germline V gene, CDR1 is MDHEN and CDR2 is SYDVKM. The germline V and J ends were trimmed by 8 bases and 1 base, with 8 bases remaining between them. This CDR3 is 12 amino acids long. TCRdb's table, derived via immunoSEQ multiplex PCR, lists solely in-frame clones and lacks some. The table lists hundreds of thousands of clones, 90% to 96% of them singletons. Each sample came from a Caucasian adult donor living in Nashville, Tennessee. This clonotype was obtained from a woman younger than 45 in good health. The chain couples TRBV28 to TRBJ1-1; D is unresolved. The specimen was naive CD4+ T cells sorted from blood. Subset of the sample: CD45RA+ positively selected. The CDR3 spells CASLKRNTEAFF. The CDR3 bases are TGTGCCAGCCTCAAAAGGAACACTGAAGCTTTCTTT. Together with reference TRBV28 and TRBJ1-1, the CDR3 gives the full variable domain: DVKVTQSSRYLVKRTGEKVFLECVQDMDHENMFWYRQDPGLGLRLIYFSYDVKMKEKGDIPEGYSVSREKKERFSLILESASTNQTSMYLCASLKRNTEAFFGQGTRLTVV.